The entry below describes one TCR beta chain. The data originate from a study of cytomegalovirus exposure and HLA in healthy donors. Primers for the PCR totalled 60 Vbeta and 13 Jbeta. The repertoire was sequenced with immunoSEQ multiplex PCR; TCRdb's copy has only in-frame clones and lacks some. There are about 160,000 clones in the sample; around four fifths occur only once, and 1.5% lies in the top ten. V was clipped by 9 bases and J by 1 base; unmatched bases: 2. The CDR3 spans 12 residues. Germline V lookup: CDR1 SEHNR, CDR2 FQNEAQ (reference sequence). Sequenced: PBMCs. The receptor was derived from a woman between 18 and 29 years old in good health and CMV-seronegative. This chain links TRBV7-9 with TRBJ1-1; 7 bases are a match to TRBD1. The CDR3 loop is CASRQGNTEAFF. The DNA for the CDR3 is TGTGCCAGTAGACAGGGGAACACTGAAGCTTTCTTT.